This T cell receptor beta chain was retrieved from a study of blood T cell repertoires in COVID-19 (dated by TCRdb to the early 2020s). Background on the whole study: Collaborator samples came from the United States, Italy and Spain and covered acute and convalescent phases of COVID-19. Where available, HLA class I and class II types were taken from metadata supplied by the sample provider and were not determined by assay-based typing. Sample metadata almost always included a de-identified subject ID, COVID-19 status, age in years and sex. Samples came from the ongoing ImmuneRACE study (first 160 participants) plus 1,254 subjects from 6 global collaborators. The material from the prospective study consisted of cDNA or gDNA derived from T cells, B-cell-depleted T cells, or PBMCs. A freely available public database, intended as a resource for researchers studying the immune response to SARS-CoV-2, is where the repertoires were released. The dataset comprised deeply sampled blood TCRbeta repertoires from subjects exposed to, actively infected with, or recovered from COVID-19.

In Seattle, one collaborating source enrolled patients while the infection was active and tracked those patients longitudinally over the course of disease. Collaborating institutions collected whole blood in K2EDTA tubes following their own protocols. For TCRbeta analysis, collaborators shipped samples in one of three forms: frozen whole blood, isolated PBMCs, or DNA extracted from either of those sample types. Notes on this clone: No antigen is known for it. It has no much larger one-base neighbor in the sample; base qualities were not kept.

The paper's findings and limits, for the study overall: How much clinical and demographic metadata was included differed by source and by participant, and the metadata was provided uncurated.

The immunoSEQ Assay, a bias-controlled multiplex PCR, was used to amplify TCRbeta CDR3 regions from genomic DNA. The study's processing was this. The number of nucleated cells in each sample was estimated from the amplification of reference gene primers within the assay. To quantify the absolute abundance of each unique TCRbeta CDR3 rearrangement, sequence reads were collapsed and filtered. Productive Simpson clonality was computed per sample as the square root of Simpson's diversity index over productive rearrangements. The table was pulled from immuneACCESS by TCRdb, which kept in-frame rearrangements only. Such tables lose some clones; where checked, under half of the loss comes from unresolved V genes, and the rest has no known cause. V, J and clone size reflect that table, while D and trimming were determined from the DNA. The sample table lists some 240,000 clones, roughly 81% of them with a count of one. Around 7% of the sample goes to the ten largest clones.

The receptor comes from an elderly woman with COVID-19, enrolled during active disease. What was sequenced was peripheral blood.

CDR3 region: CAWTGLSEAFF. The nucleotide sequence is TGTGCCTGGACAGGGCTGTCTGAAGCTTTCTTT. The chain is assembled from TRBV30 and TRBJ1-1; the D segment could be TRBD1, given 5 matching bases. V was cut back by 4 bases and J by 6 bases, leaving a gap of 9 bases between them. CDR1 GTSNPN and CDR2 SVGIG were looked up in the germline V gene (reference sequence). Reading from cysteine to phenylalanine, the CDR3 counts 11 amino acids. CDR3 DNA is the only sequence kept; it has 33 bases, read in frame from the first base.